The subject of this entry is one T cell receptor beta chain. What it binds is not known. This record belongs to a study of CD4+ T cells in melanoma. TCRdb's table, derived via immunoSEQ multiplex PCR, lists solely in-frame clones and lacks some. Of approximately 9,500 clones detected, approximately 78% appear once; the ten largest clones hold around a fifth. Findings and caveats of the study: CD8+ T cell, macrophage and B cell function reportedly correlated with neoantigen-specific CD4+ T cells. Reportedly, melanoma neoantigen-specific CD4+ T cells showed varied differentiation states.

The receptor comes from a human donor with melanoma. Sequenced material: cells from a culture (not recorded whether cultured in vitro).

CDR3 coding DNA: TGTGCCAGCAGCTTAGAGGTGACAGATACGCAGTATTTT. Its protein product is CASSLEVTDTQYF. The chain is built from TRBV11-3 and TRBJ2-3; D unclear. CDR3 length: 13 amino acids. Germline-derived CDR1 and CDR2 are SGHNT and YENEEA. Trimming left V 0 bases short and J 3 bases short, with 4 bases between.